The next 4 T cell receptor beta chains were all read from a single sample in a study of blood T cells in healthy people across ages. With a J-beta primer mix and a sample-barcoded 5' primer, a second PCR ran about 6 to 11 cycles. MiXCR was run by TCRdb on the 5' RACE reads, yielding one entry per CDR3 protein. Among roughly 1,100,000 distinct CDR3 sequences listed, around 25% were seen once. The sample also formed part of further work on T cells of mothers and their children.

Specimen: blood. These receptors were obtained from a girl aged 2 to 9 in good health.

This clonotype showed up just a few times. V usage is TRBV14 and J usage is TRBJ2-1, with TRBD1 matching over 9 bases. J lost 4 bases, V lost 3 bases, and 10 bases had no gene match. The CDR3 contains 17 residues. From germline, CDR1 is SGHDN and CDR2 FVKESK. The CDR3 here is CASSQAAGQGVYNEQFF. Here the CDR3 DNA reads TGTGCCAGCAGCCAGGCTGCGGGACAGGGCGTTTACAATGAGCAGTTCTTC.

This clonotype showed up just a few times. The J gene is TRBJ2-2, the V gene TRBV5-1; 10 positions agree with TRBD2. V trimming: 4 bases; J trimming: 2 bases; junction bases outside the gene matches: 2. The CDR3 loop spans 15 amino acids. Germline V gene data show CDR1 as SGHRS and CDR2 as YFSETQ. The DNA for the CDR3 is TGCGCCAGCAGCCGACTAGCGGGTAACACCGGGGAGCTGTTTTTT. Residues: CASSRLAGNTGELFF.

V gene TRBV6-6 combines with J gene TRBJ1-6, with 8 nucleotides matching TRBD1. The CDR3 sequence is 14 residues long. Germline assignment: CDR1 MNHNY and CDR2 SVGAGI (reference sequence). Losses at the gene ends were 6 bases for V and 8 bases for J; bases not matched to a gene: 6. The CDR3 DNA sequence: TGTGCCAGCAGCGATACAGGGGGAGATTCACCCCTCCACTTT. It is translated as CASSDTGGDSPLHF.

CDR3 region: CSVWDLYHPYF. CDR3 DNA sequence: TGCAGCGTATGGGACCTCTACCACCCCTACTTC. The chain employs TRBV29-1 and TRBJ2-5, with D possibly called TRBD1 or TRBD2 (5 bases each). Germline V CDR1 and CDR2: SQVTM, ANQGSEA. This CDR3 contains 11 residues. V was trimmed by 6 bases and J by 14 bases, leaving 19 bases between them.